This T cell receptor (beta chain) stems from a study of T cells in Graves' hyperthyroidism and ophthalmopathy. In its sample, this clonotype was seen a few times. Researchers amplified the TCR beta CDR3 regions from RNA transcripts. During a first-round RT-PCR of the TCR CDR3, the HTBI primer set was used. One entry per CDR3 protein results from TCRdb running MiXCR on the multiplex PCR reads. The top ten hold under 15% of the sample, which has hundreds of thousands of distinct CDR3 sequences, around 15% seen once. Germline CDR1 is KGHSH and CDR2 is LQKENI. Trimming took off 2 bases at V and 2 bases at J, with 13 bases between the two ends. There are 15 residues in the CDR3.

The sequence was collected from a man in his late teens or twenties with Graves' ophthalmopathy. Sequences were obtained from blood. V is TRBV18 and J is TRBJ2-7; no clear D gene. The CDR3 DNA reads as TGTGCCAGCTCACCAGGAGACATCTCCACCTACGAGCAGTACTTC. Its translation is CASSPGDISTYEQYF.